This T cell receptor (beta chain) is from a study of early T cells in non-severe SARS-CoV-2 infection. The CDR3 length is 12 residues. V lost 2 bases to trimming and J lost 7 bases, with 6 bases between them. This clonotype has more than one count but fewer than ten. Each CDR3 protein is one row after TCRdb ran MiXCR on the 5' RACE reads. This sample has fewer than 55,000 distinct CDR3 sequences; 6% to 7% occur once, and the top ten carry less than 25%. This chain connects TRBV12-3 or TRBV12-4 to TRBJ2-1; D gene unclear. The sequences come from whole blood, collected at baseline. This receptor was identified in an adult who was a healthcare worker with PCR-confirmed SARS-CoV-2 infection or an uninfected control (not recorded which). CDR3 in DNA: TGTGCCAGCAGTTTAAGAGTAAATGAGCAGTTCTTC. It translates to CASSLRVNEQFF.